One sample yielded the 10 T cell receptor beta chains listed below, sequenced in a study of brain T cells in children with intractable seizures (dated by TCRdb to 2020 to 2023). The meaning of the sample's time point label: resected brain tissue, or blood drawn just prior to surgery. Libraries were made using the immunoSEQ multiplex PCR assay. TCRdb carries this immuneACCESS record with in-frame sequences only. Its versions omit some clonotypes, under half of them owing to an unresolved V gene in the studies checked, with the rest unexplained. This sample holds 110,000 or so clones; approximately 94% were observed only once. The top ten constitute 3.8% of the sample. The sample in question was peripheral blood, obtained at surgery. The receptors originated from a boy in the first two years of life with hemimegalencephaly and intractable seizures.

The CDR3 nucleotides are TGCGCCAGCAGCTTGGGGACAGGGATTGAGACCCAGTACTTC. Translation: CASSLGTGIETQYF. This chain uses TRBV5-1 with TRBJ2-5; 8 positions match TRBD1. The V gene end was trimmed by 0 bases and the J gene end by 5 bases; junction bases not matched to a gene: 3. CDR1 and CDR2 (germline): SGHRS, YFSETQ. This CDR3 region has 14 residues.

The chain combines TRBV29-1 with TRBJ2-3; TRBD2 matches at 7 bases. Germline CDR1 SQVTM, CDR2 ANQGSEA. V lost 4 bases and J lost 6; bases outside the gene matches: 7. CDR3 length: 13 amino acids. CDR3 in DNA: TGCAGCGTTGGGGGCGGGAGAGGGGATACGCAGTATTTT. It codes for CSVGGGRGDTQYF.

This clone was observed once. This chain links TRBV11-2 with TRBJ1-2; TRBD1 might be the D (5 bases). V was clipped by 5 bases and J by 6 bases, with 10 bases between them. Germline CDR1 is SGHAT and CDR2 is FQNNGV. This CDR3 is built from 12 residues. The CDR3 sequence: CASSHSGDGYTF. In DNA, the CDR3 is TGTGCCAGCAGCCACTCGGGGGATGGCTACACCTTC.

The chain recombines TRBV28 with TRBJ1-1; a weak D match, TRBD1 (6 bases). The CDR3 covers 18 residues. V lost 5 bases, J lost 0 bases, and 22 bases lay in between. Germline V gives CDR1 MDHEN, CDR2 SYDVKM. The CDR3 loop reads CASSLFHSTGGMNTEAFF. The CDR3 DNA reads TGTGCCAGCAGTCTTTTCCACTCGACAGGCGGAATGAACACTGAAGCTTTCTTT.

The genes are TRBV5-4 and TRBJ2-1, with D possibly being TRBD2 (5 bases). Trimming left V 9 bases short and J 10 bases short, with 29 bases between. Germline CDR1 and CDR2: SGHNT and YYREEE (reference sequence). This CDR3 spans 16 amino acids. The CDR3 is CATEGKRRTGSSEQFF. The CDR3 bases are TGTGCCACCGAAGGCAAAAGGCGGACTGGGTCCAGCGAGCAGTTCTTC.

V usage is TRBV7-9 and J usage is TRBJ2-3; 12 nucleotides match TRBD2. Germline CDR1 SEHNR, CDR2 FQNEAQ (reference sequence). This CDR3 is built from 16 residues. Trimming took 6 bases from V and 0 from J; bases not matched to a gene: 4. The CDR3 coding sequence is TGTGCCAGCAGTTATGGGACTAGCGGGAGCACAGATACGCAGTATTTT. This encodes CASSYGTSGSTDTQYF.

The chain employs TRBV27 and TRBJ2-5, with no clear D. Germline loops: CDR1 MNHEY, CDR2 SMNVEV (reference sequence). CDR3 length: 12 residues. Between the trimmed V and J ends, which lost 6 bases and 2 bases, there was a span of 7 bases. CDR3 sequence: CASRLGQETQYF. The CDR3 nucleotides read TGTGCCAGCAGGCTAGGTCAAGAGACCCAGTACTTC.

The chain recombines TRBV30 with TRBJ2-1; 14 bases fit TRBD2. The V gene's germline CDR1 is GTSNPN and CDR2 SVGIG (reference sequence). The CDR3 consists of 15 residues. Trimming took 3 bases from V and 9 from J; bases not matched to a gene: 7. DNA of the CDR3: TGTGCCTGGAGGTGGGGACTAGCGGGAGCAGCTGAGCAGTTCTTC. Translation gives CAWRWGLAGAAEQFF.

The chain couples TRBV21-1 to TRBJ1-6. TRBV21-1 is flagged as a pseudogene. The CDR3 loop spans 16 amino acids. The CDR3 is CASSKVGLGMASPLHF. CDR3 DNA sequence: TGTGCCAGCAGCAAAGTGGGGTTAGGAATGGCTTCACCCCTCCACTTT.

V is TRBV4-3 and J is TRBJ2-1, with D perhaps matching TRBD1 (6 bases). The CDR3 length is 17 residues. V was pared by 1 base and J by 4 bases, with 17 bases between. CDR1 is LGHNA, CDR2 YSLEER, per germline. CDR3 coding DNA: TGCGCCAGCAGCCAAGTCCTTGTAGGGGGTCCTTACAATGAGCAGTTCTTC. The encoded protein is CASSQVLVGGPYNEQFF.